The 19 T cell receptor beta chains below all came from one sample that was sequenced in a study of blood T cell repertoires in COVID-19. Sequencing used immunoSEQ multiplex PCR; TCRdb keeps in-frame clones, though not all of them. Of about 38,000 clones in the sample, nearly 90% were seen once. Sequences were obtained from peripheral blood. Receptors originate from a man in his 60s with COVID-19, enrolled during active disease.

The V and J genes are TRBV30 and TRBJ2-7; 7 nucleotides agree with TRBD2. J lost 9 bases, V lost 5 bases, and 16 bases had no gene match. The CDR3 loop spans 14 amino acids. Looked up from germline, CDR1 is GTSNPN and CDR2 is SVGIG (reference sequence). The CDR3 protein is CAWDRAGLVEGQYF. The CDR3 DNA is TGTGCCTGGGACCGAGCGGGACTCGTAGAGGGGCAGTACTTC.

V is TRBV5-1 and J is TRBJ2-3; D is undetermined. The CDR3 extends over 12 amino acids. The V end lost 5 bases, the J end lost 2 bases, and 6 bases lay between the germline ends. Germline V CDR1 and CDR2: SGHRS, YFSETQ. CDR3 nucleotides: TGCGCCAGCAGTCGGTTCACAGATACGCAGTATTTT. It specifies CASSRFTDTQYF.

This clone is termed medium-sized (0.01 to 0.1%). This chain joins TRBV5-6 and TRBJ2-1; 13 bases are shared with TRBD2. V lost 4 bases and J lost 8; bases outside the gene matches: 6. Germline V gives CDR1 SGHDT, CDR2 YYEEEE. CDR3 length equals 15 residues. The CDR3 sequence: CASSVGLAGDHEQFF. DNA of the CDR3: TGTGCCAGCAGCGTAGGACTAGCGGGAGACCATGAGCAGTTCTTC.

The rearrangement links TRBV18 to TRBJ2-5; TRBD1 aligns across 10 bases. The germline V gene has CDR1 KGHSH and CDR2 LQKENI. V shed 4 bases, J shed 5 bases, and the junction held 10 bases outside the gene matches. The CDR3 consists of 16 residues. CDR3 DNA: TGTGCCAGCTCACTCCAGACAGGGGGCAGGTTGGAGACCCAGTACTTC. Translating it yields CASSLQTGGRLETQYF.

The J gene is TRBJ1-6, the V gene TRBV27; a possible D gene is TRBD1 (5 bases). Trimming pared 8 bases from V and 7 bases from J, leaving 12 bases between. The CDR3 totals 13 residues. CDR1 is MNHEY and CDR2 is SMNVEV in the germline V gene (reference sequence). CDR3 nucleotide sequence: TGTGCCAGCGTTTTGACAGCAAATTCACCCCTCCACTTT. Translating gives CASVLTANSPLHF.

This clone was detected once. This rearrangement joins TRBV5-1 to TRBJ1-2; 8 bases align to TRBD1. The CDR3 contains 15 residues. J lost 4 bases, V lost 2 bases, and 7 bases had no gene match. Germline-derived CDR1 and CDR2 are SGHRS and YFSETQ. As DNA, the CDR3 is TGCGCCAGCAGCTTAACCCCGGACAGGGCCTATGGCTACACCTTC. Residues: CASSLTPDRAYGYTF.

The chain combines TRBV12-3 or TRBV12-4 with TRBJ2-2; D call uncertain. V dropped 5 bases and J dropped 3 bases, with 7 bases sitting between them. This CDR3 contains 13 residues. DNA of the CDR3: TGTGCCAGCAGTCCAGGTTACACCGGGGAGCTGTTTTTT. Translation gives CASSPGYTGELFF.

The rearrangement links TRBV3-1 (or the pseudogene TRBV3-2) to TRBJ1-5, with D uncertain. V was clipped by 4 bases and J by 0 bases, with 7 bases between them. The CDR3 extends over 14 amino acids. Looked up from germline, CDR1 is LGHDT and CDR2 is YNNKEL (reference sequence). The chain's CDR3 is CASSPVNSNQPQHF. The CDR3 nucleotides are TGTGCCAGCAGCCCAGTGAATAGCAATCAGCCCCAGCATTTT.

This chain connects TRBV5-5 to TRBJ1-4; unclear D gene. This CDR3 is 15 amino acids long. Germline CDR1 and CDR2: SGHKS and YYEKEE (reference sequence). Trimming left V 4 bases short and J 0 bases short, with 10 bases between. CDR3 DNA: TGTGCCAGCAGCCCCCGCACTGCAACTAATGAAAAACTGTTTTTT. This translates into CASSPRTATNEKLFF.

The chain has TRBV19 and TRBJ1-5; 9 bases agree with TRBD1. The CDR3 has 15 amino acids. CDR1 is LNHDA, CDR2 SQIVND, per germline (reference sequence). With 3 bases clipped from V and 5 bases from J, the junction kept 5 bases outside the gene matches. Here the CDR3 reads CASSMVGQGHQPQHF. The CDR3, as DNA: TGTGCCAGTAGTATGGTGGGACAGGGTCATCAGCCCCAGCATTTT.

This sequence joins TRBV7-6 and TRBJ2-7; D is possibly TRBD2 (5 bases). Trimming removed 4 bases from V and 3 bases from J, with 22 bases in between. Germline V gene data show CDR1 as SGHVS and CDR2 as FNYEAQ. This CDR3 contains 17 residues. The CDR3 here is CASSSRELEDPIYEQYF. Here the CDR3 DNA reads TGTGCCAGCAGCTCTCGAGAGCTGGAGGACCCCATCTACGAGCAGTACTTC.

In its sample, this clone was seen once. V and J are TRBV9 and TRBJ1-2; perhaps TRBD1 as D (5 bases). The CDR3 has 13 amino acids. Germline V CDR1 and CDR2: SGDLS, YYNGEE. V lost 3 bases and J 5 bases, leaving 11 bases between the germline ends. Here the CDR3 reads CASSAGGFYGYTF. In DNA form, the CDR3 reads TGTGCCAGCAGCGCCGGGGGATTTTATGGCTACACCTTC.

This rearrangement joins TRBV7-2 to TRBJ2-5; 12 bases are a match to TRBD2. V was clipped by 5 bases and J by 5 bases; unmatched bases: 6. The CDR3 is made up of 15 amino acids. Germline V gives CDR1 SGHTA, CDR2 FQGNSA. The CDR3 DNA sequence: TGTGCCAGCAGCCCAGGGACTAGCGGGTTCGAGACCCAGTACTTC. This codes for CASSPGTSGFETQYF.

V usage is TRBV11-3 and J usage is TRBJ1-1, with 7 bases matching TRBD1. The germline V gene encodes CDR1 SGHNT and CDR2 YENEEA. V gave up 7 bases and J gave up 4 bases; unmatched junction bases: 6. The CDR3 has 13 amino acids. The CDR3 loop reads CASTLTGPTEAFF. The CDR3 coding sequence is TGTGCCAGCACCCTGACAGGGCCCACTGAAGCTTTCTTT.

The chain has TRBV9 and TRBJ1-1; TRBD1 might be the D (5 bases). Germline assignment: CDR1 SGDLS and CDR2 YYNGEE. This CDR3 region has 15 residues. V lost 3 bases to trimming and J lost 5 bases, with 17 bases between them. The CDR3 coding sequence is TGTGCCAGCAGCGACAACCCAGGGCGTAGAACTGAAGCTTTCTTT. Amino acids: CASSDNPGRRTEAFF.

The chain is built from TRBV24-1 and TRBJ2-1; perhaps TRBD2 as D (5 bases). The V gene's germline CDR1 is KGHDR and CDR2 SFDVKD. Deletions cut 4 bases from V and 7 bases from J, with 16 bases between. The CDR3 has 15 amino acids. CDR3 nucleotides: TGTGCCACCAGTGACCCGGGGTTGACTACAAATGAGCAGTTCTTC. It encodes CATSDPGLTTNEQFF.

This sequence joins TRBV11-3 and TRBJ1-3; the D is unclear. Per the germline V gene, CDR1 is SGHNT and CDR2 is YENEEA. Trimming removed 7 bases at V and 2 bases at J, with 18 bases between. CDR3 length equals 16 residues. The CDR3 DNA follows: TGTGCCAGCACCGACCCCGCGGATTTTGCTGGAAACACCATATATTTT. This gives the protein CASTDPADFAGNTIYF.

The genes are TRBV10-1 and TRBJ2-3; 8 bases agree with TRBD2. This CDR3 region has 14 residues. Germline assignment: CDR1 WNHNN and CDR2 SYGVQD (reference sequence). J was trimmed by 2 bases and V by 6 bases; bases with no gene match: 4. This CDR3 is CASRPGGDTDTQYF. CDR3 bases: TGCGCCAGCAGACCCGGGGGGGACACAGATACGCAGTATTTT.

The chain links TRBV11-3 to TRBJ1-3, with D hard to call. Trimming removed 3 bases at V and 3 bases at J, with 6 bases between. Germline V gives CDR1 SGHNT, CDR2 YENEEA. This CDR3 region has 13 residues. In nucleotides, the CDR3 is TGTGCCAGCAGCTTTAGTGGTGGAAACACCATATATTTT. It specifies CASSFSGGNTIYF.